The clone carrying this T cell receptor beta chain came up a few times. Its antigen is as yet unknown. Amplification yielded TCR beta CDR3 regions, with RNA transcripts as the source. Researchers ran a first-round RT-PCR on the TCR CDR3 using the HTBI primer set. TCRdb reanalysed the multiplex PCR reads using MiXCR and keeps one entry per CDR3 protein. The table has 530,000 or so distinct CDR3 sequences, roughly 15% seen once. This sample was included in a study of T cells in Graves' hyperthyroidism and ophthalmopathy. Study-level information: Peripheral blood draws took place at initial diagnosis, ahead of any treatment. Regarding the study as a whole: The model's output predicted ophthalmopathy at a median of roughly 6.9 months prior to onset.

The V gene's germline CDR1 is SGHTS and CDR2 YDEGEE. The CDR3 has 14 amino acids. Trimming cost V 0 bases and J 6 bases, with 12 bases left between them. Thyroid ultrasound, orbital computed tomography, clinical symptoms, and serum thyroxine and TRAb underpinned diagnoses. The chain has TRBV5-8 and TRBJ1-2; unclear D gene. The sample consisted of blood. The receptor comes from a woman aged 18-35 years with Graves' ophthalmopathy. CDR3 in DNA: TGTGCCAGCAGCTTGGCCGTGGAGGTGGATGGCTACACCTTC. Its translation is CASSLAVEVDGYTF.